This T cell receptor beta chain emerged from a study of T-cell memory formation after mild COVID-19. Study-wide findings and caveats: Contracting clones from day 15 to 85 showed balanced CD4/CD8; later expanders favored CD4+.

TCR alpha and TCR beta cDNA libraries carrying sample barcodes and UMIs came from 5'RACE with constant-segment primers. TCRdb re-analysed the 5' RACE reads in MiXCR, keeping a single row per CDR3 protein. Of about 240,000 distinct CDR3 sequences listed, 7.5% to 10% are singletons. This clonotype showed up just a few times. The antigen is not known. CDR3 length equals 13 residues. CDR1 is MNHEY, CDR2 SVGAGI, per germline. V dropped 6 bases and J dropped 1; count of bases not matched to a gene: 2. The chain recombines TRBV6-5 with TRBJ1-1; 7 bases match TRBD1. Input material: PBMCs or a T cell subset sorted from them (not recorded which). The TCR sequence derives from a young man who had mild COVID-19 (a few samples of this study predate the infection). Cell type and time point are not known. The CDR3 DNA follows: TGTGCCAGCAGGGGGACAGCGAACACTGAAGCTTTCTTT. Encoded protein: CASRGTANTEAFF.